These 32 T cell receptor beta chains were all obtained from the same sample, sequenced in a study of beta chain features in type 1 diabetes. Investigators reverse transcribed all isolated RNA, so they sequenced expressed TCRB transcripts. Measured with immunoSEQ multiplex PCR; TCRdb has only the in-frame clones, and not every one. The sample consists of 850,000 to 900,000 clones, 15% to 20% of them appearing once. Specimen: naive CD4+ T cells from blood. These receptors originate from a woman between 18 and 30 years old in good health.

The genes are TRBV7-2 and TRBJ2-5; D ambiguous. The V gene lost 5 bases and the J gene lost 6 bases, with 16 bases spanning the gap. The length of the CDR3 is 14 residues. Germline V CDR1 and CDR2: SGHTA, FQGNSA. The CDR3 protein is CASSQTVGRKTQYF. CDR3 DNA sequence: TGTGCCAGCAGCCAAACTGTCGGCAGAAAGACCCAGTACTTC.

This clone was counted between two and nine times. V usage is TRBV4-1 and J usage is TRBJ2-4, with unresolved D. This CDR3 has 14 amino acids. Trimming left V 1 base short and J 8 bases short, with 12 bases between. CDR1 and CDR2 from the germline V gene are MGHRA and YSYEKL. As DNA, the CDR3 is TGCGCCAGCAGCCAAGTACTGCGGCTAGACATTCAGTACTTC. Translating it yields CASSQVLRLDIQYF.

This chain links TRBV9 with TRBJ2-3, with 9 bases lining up with TRBD1. The germline V gene has CDR1 SGDLS and CDR2 YYNGEE. The CDR3 has 15 residues. V shed 0 bases and J 4 bases; nucleotides not matched to a gene: 3. CDR3 sequence reads: CASSVGRQGADTQYF. The CDR3 nucleotides read TGTGCCAGCAGCGTAGGGAGACAGGGGGCAGATACGCAGTATTTT.

The rearrangement uses TRBV15 and TRBJ2-7; 8 bases are shared with TRBD2. Trimming removed 5 bases from V and 8 bases from J; junction bases left unmatched: 11. Germline V CDR1 and CDR2: LNHNV, YYDKDF (reference sequence). The CDR3 has 14 residues. DNA of the CDR3: TGTGCCACCAGCCTCGGACTAGCCTCACTTAAGCAGTACTTC. Translating it yields CATSLGLASLKQYF.

The chain carries TRBV7-3 and TRBJ2-2, with a possible D match to TRBD2 (6 bases). V was shortened by 3 bases and J by 5 bases, with 10 bases between the two germline ends. Germline V CDR1 and CDR2: SGHTA, FQGTGA. The CDR3 has 14 amino acids. CDR3 in amino acids: CASSFGTPTGELFF. The CDR3 DNA follows: TGTGCCAGCAGCTTCGGGACTCCAACCGGGGAGCTGTTTTTT.

The V call is TRBV6-1, the J call TRBJ2-1; 9 bases are shared with TRBD2. Germline V gives CDR1 MNHNS, CDR2 SASEGT. V was clipped by 2 bases and J by 8 bases; unmatched bases: 10. The CDR3 has 16 amino acids. CDR3 DNA: TGTGCCAGCAGTGAACAGTTTGCGGGAGGGAGGGATGAGCAGTTCTTC. It translates to CASSEQFAGGRDEQFF.

The chain has TRBV6-5 and TRBJ1-1, with D possibly matching TRBD1 (5 bases). The CDR3 totals 12 residues. Looked up from germline, CDR1 is MNHEY and CDR2 is SVGAGI. With 0 bases removed from V and 12 bases from J, the gap between germline ends came to 11 bases. The CDR3 region is CASSYSEGTSFF. CDR3 sequence (DNA): TGTGCCAGCAGTTACTCCGAAGGGACTTCTTTCTTT.

The genes are TRBV10-3 and TRBJ2-1, with 8 bases lining up with TRBD2. Germline V gene lookup returns CDR1 ENHRY and CDR2 SYGVKD. The CDR3 loop spans 12 amino acids. The V and J ends lost 10 bases and 10 bases, in that order; junction bases with no gene match: 9. In nucleotides, the CDR3 is TGTGCCACCGCCGATAGCGGGATAGAGCAGTTCTTC. Translation gives CATADSGIEQFF.

V usage is TRBV7-9 and J usage is TRBJ2-3; 13 bases align to TRBD2. V dropped 7 bases and J dropped 0; count of bases not matched to a gene: 13. Germline loops: CDR1 SEHNR, CDR2 FQNEAQ (reference sequence). The CDR3 is 19 residues long. The CDR3 DNA sequence: TGTGCCAGCACCTTGACCGCCGTACTAGCGGGAGGGAGCACAGATACGCAGTATTTT. It yields the protein CASTLTAVLAGGSTDTQYF.

The rearrangement joins TRBV4-1 to TRBJ2-1, with D possibly being TRBD1 (6 bases). V lost 0 bases to trimming and J lost 12 bases, with 18 bases between them. Germline V CDR1 and CDR2: MGHRA, YSYEKL. This CDR3 has 15 residues. DNA for the CDR3: TGCGCCAGCAGCCAAGATTTTGGAACAGGGAGTTTGCAGTTCTTC. Protein: CASSQDFGTGSLQFF.

This clone has more than one count but fewer than ten. The chain joins TRBV6-1 to TRBJ2-3; 9 nucleotides line up with TRBD2. The CDR3 is made up of 14 amino acids. In germline, CDR1 is MNHNS, CDR2 SASEGT. The trim removed 6 bases at V and 4 bases at J, leaving 5 bases unmatched. The DNA of the CDR3 is TGTGCCAGCAGGGCTGCGGGAGGGCCAGATACGCAGTATTTT. Residues: CASRAAGGPDTQYF.

The chain has TRBV15 and TRBJ2-7; TRBD2 matches 9 bases. The germline V gene has CDR1 LNHNV and CDR2 YYDKDF (reference sequence). V dropped 0 bases and J dropped 5; count of bases not matched to a gene: 8. The CDR3 consists of 16 residues. The CDR3 nucleotides are TGTGCCACCAGCAGAGATTTGGGTAGCGGGAGAGACGAGCAGTACTTC. Protein: CATSRDLGSGRDEQYF.

Details on this clone: The sample holds other DNA sequences that translate to the same CDR3. This chain joins TRBV7-2 and TRBJ2-1; 7 nucleotides agree with TRBD1. Germline V gives CDR1 SGHTA, CDR2 FQGNSA. This CDR3 spans 14 amino acids. The V gene end was trimmed by 5 bases and the J gene end by 3 bases; junction bases not matched to a gene: 4. CDR3 sequence reads: CASSRDSYYNEQFF. The CDR3, as DNA: TGTGCCAGCAGCCGGGACAGCTACTACAATGAGCAGTTCTTC.

The gene calls are TRBV7-9 and TRBJ2-7; 9 bases agree with TRBD2. The CDR3 is made up of 12 amino acids. The junction had 2 bases not matched to a gene; V was cut back by 5 bases and J by 6 bases. CDR1 SEHNR and CDR2 FQNEAQ come from the germline V gene (reference sequence). CDR3 protein: CASSISGSEQYF. The CDR3 DNA is TGTGCCAGCAGCATTAGCGGGAGCGAGCAGTACTTC.

The genes are TRBV11-2 and TRBJ2-5; TRBD1 agrees at 9 bases. V was pared by 3 bases and J by 5 bases, with 13 bases of the junction left unmatched. The CDR3 length is 17 residues. The germline gives CDR1 SGHAT, CDR2 FQNNGV. CDR3 sequence: CASSLDPGQGRRETQYF. The CDR3 nucleotides read TGTGCCAGCAGCTTGGATCCGGGACAGGGTAGGCGGGAGACCCAGTACTTC.

This clone was found a few times. The CDR3 loop reads CASSQEFVRSNTGELFF. For the CDR3, the DNA is TGTGCCAGCAGCCAAGAATTCGTCAGGTCGAACACCGGGGAGCTGTTTTTT. The genes are TRBV4-2 and TRBJ2-2; D remains ambiguous. Trimming left V 0 bases short and J 0 bases short, with 11 bases between. The CDR3 runs to 17 residues. The germline V gene has CDR1 LGHNA and CDR2 YNFKEQ.

This clone has only a few counts. The rearrangement uses TRBV6-1 and TRBJ2-6; unclear D gene. The CDR3 has 14 amino acids. Germline V gives CDR1 MNHNS, CDR2 SASEGT. Trimming took off 8 bases at V and 0 bases at J, with 8 bases between the two ends. CDR3 sequence reads: CASQHPSGANVLTF. The CDR3 DNA is TGTGCCAGCCAACACCCCTCTGGGGCCAACGTCCTGACTTTC.

This chain joins TRBV7-3 and TRBJ2-5; 7 nucleotides align to TRBD2. Trimming took 2 bases from V and 13 from J; bases not matched to a gene: 10. This CDR3 comprises 13 residues. Germline lookup yields CDR1 SGHTA and CDR2 FQGTGA. The CDR3 DNA sequence: TGTGCCAGCAGCTTATACGGGGGGAGTTCCACGTACTTC. It encodes CASSLYGGSSTYF. Together with reference TRBV7-3 and TRBJ2-5, the CDR3 gives the full variable domain: GAGVSQTPSNKVTEKGKYVELRCDPISGHTALYWYRQSLGQGPEFLIYFQGTGAADDSGLPNDRFFAVRPEGSVSTLKIQRTERGDSAVYLCASSLYGGSSTYFGPGTRLLVL.

J is TRBJ2-1 and V is TRBV19; D is unresolved. Germline V gives CDR1 LNHDA, CDR2 SQIVND (reference sequence). The V and J ends lost 0 bases and 7 bases respectively, with 19 bases between them. CDR3 size: 17 residues. CDR3 coding DNA: TGTGCCAGTAGTATAGATAACTCCGAGGTTGTGCGGAATGAGCAGTTCTTC. Its translation is CASSIDNSEVVRNEQFF.

The sample holds a few counts of this clone. The chain combines TRBV4-3 with TRBJ2-7, with TRBD1 matching over 8 bases. Germline V gene data show CDR1 as LGHNA and CDR2 as YSLEER. The trim removed 5 bases at V and 3 bases at J, leaving 9 bases unmatched. This CDR3 has 15 residues. The CDR3 DNA sequence: TGCGCCAGCAGCTCGGATTACAGGGGGTTCTACGAGCAGTACTTC. Its protein product is CASSSDYRGFYEQYF.

This clone was recorded a few times. The rearrangement joins TRBV15 to TRBJ2-2; D possibly matches TRBD1 or TRBD2 (5 bases each). Trimming took 0 bases from V and 6 from J, leaving 14 bases between them. The CDR3 length is 16 residues. In germline, CDR1 is LNHNV, CDR2 YYDKDF (reference sequence). This CDR3 is CATSREYSLGAGELFF. As DNA, the CDR3 is TGTGCCACCAGCAGAGAATACTCCCTGGGGGCCGGGGAGCTGTTTTTT. The variable domain in full, with the rest retrieved from reference TRBV15 and TRBJ2-2, is DAMVIQNPRYQVTQFGKPVTLSCSQTLNHNVMYWYQQKSSQAPKLLFHYYDKDFNNEADTPDNFQSRRPNTSFCFLDIRSPGLGDTAMYLCATSREYSLGAGELFFGEGSRLTVL.

The chain is built from TRBV2 and TRBJ1-5; possible D gene TRBD1, 5 bases. CDR3 length: 15 amino acids. Germline V lookup: CDR1 SNHLY, CDR2 FYNNEI. V shed 4 bases and J shed 9 bases, with 19 bases lying between them. The CDR3 is CASSVGGAGRGPQHF. CDR3 sequence (DNA): TGTGCCAGCAGTGTAGGAGGGGCGGGAAGGGGGCCCCAGCATTTT.

As for this clone: Other DNA sequences in this sample translate to the same CDR3. The J gene is TRBJ2-7, the V gene TRBV20-1; D not certain. The CDR3 length is 10 residues. Trimming removed 4 bases at V and 3 bases at J, with 4 bases between. Germline V gene lookup returns CDR1 DFQATT and CDR2 SNEGSKA (reference sequence). The CDR3: CSAILYEQYF. The CDR3 DNA follows: TGCAGTGCTATCCTCTACGAGCAGTACTTC.

Only a few counts were recorded for this clone. This chain connects TRBV9 to TRBJ2-1; the D gene is possibly TRBD2 (6 bases). This CDR3 contains 15 residues. Trimming pared 2 bases from V and 0 bases from J, leaving 9 bases between. Germline assignment: CDR1 SGDLS and CDR2 YYNGEE. CDR3 region: CASSVFGSSYNEQFF. The CDR3 DNA follows: TGTGCCAGCAGCGTCTTCGGGAGCTCCTACAATGAGCAGTTCTTC. The full variable domain, with the rest looked up from reference TRBV9 and TRBJ2-1, is DSGVTQTPKHLITATGQRVTLRCSPRSGDLSVYWYQQSLDQGLQFLIQYYNGEERAKGNILERFSAQQFPDLHSELNLSSLELGDSALYFCASSVFGSSYNEQFFGPGTRLTVL.

The chain employs TRBV4-1 and TRBJ2-1, with TRBD2 identical over 9 bases. The V and J ends lost 1 base and 6 bases, in that order; junction bases with no gene match: 10. This CDR3 is 17 amino acids long. Germline CDR1 is MGHRA and CDR2 is YSYEKL. The DNA of the CDR3 is TGCGCCAGCAGCCAAGGGCCAGCGGGAGGAGGATTCAATGAGCAGTTCTTC. Residues: CASSQGPAGGGFNEQFF.

This clone appeared a few times. V gene TRBV4-1 combines with J gene TRBJ2-3, with 12 bases identical to TRBD2. This CDR3 spans 15 amino acids. V lost 3 bases to trimming and J lost 6 bases; unmatched junction nucleotides: 4. Germline V gene lookup returns CDR1 MGHRA and CDR2 YSYEKL. The CDR3 DNA reads TGCGCCAGCAGCCATGTAACTAGCGGGAGGGATACGCAGTATTTT. Translated: CASSHVTSGRDTQYF.

This chain uses TRBV10-2 with TRBJ2-5; D not certain. Germline V gives CDR1 WSHSY, CDR2 SAAADI. This CDR3 region has 12 residues. V was cut by 2 bases and J by 3 bases, with 4 bases left in between. The DNA for the CDR3 is TGCGCCAGCAGTGAGGCGAAAGAGACCCAGTACTTC. It codes for CASSEAKETQYF.

The chain recombines TRBV7-3 with TRBJ1-1; D call uncertain. The CDR3 is 13 amino acids. Per the germline V gene, CDR1 is SGHTA and CDR2 is FQGTGA. The V end was cut by 0 bases, the J end by 8 bases, with 10 bases between. The CDR3 protein is CASSLTREGEAFF. The CDR3 DNA sequence: TGTGCCAGCAGCTTAACGAGAGAAGGGGAAGCTTTCTTT.

The V and J genes are TRBV19 and TRBJ2-3, with 11 bases matching TRBD2. The CDR3 length is 20 residues. CDR1 is LNHDA, CDR2 SQIVND, per germline (reference sequence). V lost 6 bases and J lost 2; bases outside the gene matches: 19. The DNA for the CDR3 is TGTGCCAGTAGCAAAATGGAAGGGCACTATAGCGGGAGGGCCACAGATACGCAGTATTTT. Its translation is CASSKMEGHYSGRATDTQYF.

This rearrangement joins TRBV5-1 to TRBJ2-1, with D hard to call. The germline V gene has CDR1 SGHRS and CDR2 YFSETQ. V lost 1 base, J lost 6 bases, and 5 bases lay in between. The CDR3 runs to 12 residues. DNA for the CDR3: TGCGCCAGCAGCTTGATCGGCAATGAGCAGTTCTTC. Its translation: CASSLIGNEQFF. Full variable domain (rest looked up from reference TRBV5-1 and TRBJ2-1): KAGVTQTPRYLIKTRGQQVTLSCSPISGHRSVSWYQQTPGQGLQFLFEYFSETQRNKGNFPGRFSGRQFSNSRSEMNVSTLELGDSALYLCASSLIGNEQFFGPGTRLTVL.

This clone was seen a few times. This chain connects TRBV25-1 to TRBJ2-5; D might be TRBD2 (6 bases). Trimming cost V 6 bases and J 5 bases, with 13 bases left between them. CDR1 and CDR2 (germline): MGHDK, SYGVNS. The CDR3 extends over 13 amino acids. In DNA form, the CDR3 reads TGTGCCAGCAGGATCGGGAGCTTGGAGACCCAGTACTTC. The encoded protein is CASRIGSLETQYF.

The V call is TRBV25-1, the J call TRBJ2-1; D is unclear. CDR1 and CDR2 (germline): MGHDK, SYGVNS. V was shortened by 0 bases and J by 4 bases, with 7 bases between the two germline ends. This CDR3 region has 14 residues. The CDR3, as DNA: TGTGCCAGCAGTGAATATGGCAGGTACAATGAGCAGTTCTTC. Amino acid sequence: CASSEYGRYNEQFF.